This T cell receptor (beta chain) is drawn from a study of breast tumors, draining lymph nodes, adjacent tissues. This clonotype was seen ten or more times. The antigen is undetermined. TCRdb recomputed calls from the multiplex PCR reads with MiXCR, one row per CDR3 protein. The repertoire holds tens of thousands of distinct CDR3 sequences, with 45% to 75% as singletons. Study-level findings and limits: The lymph node origin of tumor T cells was framed as consistent with a hypothesis, not demonstrated. Data fit most tumor T cells coming from lymph node, expanding in tumor. Compared with lymph nodes, tumors were less diverse; compared with nontumor tissue, more.

Germline loops: CDR1 ENHRY, CDR2 SYGVKD. CDR3 size: 14 residues. V gave up 10 bases and J gave up 5 bases; unmatched junction bases: 7. The receptor was derived from a female donor with breast cancer. Some clones in this sample may be carry-over from other donors' samples. Sequenced: breast tumor tissue. V and J are TRBV10-3 and TRBJ2-1; 11 nucleotides line up with TRBD2. The chain's CDR3 is CATLAGGHDNEQFF. DNA for the CDR3: TGTGCCACCTTAGCGGGGGGGCACGACAATGAGCAGTTCTTC.